This T cell receptor beta chain was obtained from a study of cytomegalovirus exposure and HLA in healthy donors (dated by TCRdb to 2016 to 2017). At the level of the whole study: According to an earlier analysis of 587 of the donors, some 180 million T cells yielded 90 million to 140 million unique TCR beta sequences and about 300 Gb of sequence data. An early release covering more than 500 HLA-typed donors comprised around 300 gigabases of sequencing data and around 80 million unique TCR sequences. Of the 350 to 450 genotyped donors, over 80% were placed in the genetic ancestry cluster associated with self-reported Caucasian donors. The study aimed to test whether cataloging public T cell receptors could reveal signatures of past pathogen exposure. The study profiled the T cell repertoires of 666 subjects by immunosequencing and related them to cytomegalovirus serostatus. Besides the first cohort of 500 to 700 subjects, a separate validation cohort made up of roughly 130 different subjects was used. To predict cytomegalovirus infection status, the study combined high-throughput TCR immunosequencing, statistical association of individual TCRs with disease status, and machine learning. A later analysis re-analyzed previously published TCR beta repertoires from 650 to 800 donors and added high-resolution HLA genotyping to study TCR occurrence patterns. Rather than using new phenotypic data, the later analysis identified candidate immune exposures from TCR beta sequences and from how often those sequences occurred across donors. To decide whether each TCR beta V gene segment behaved as functional or pseudogenic, an earlier analysis of over 500 of the donors relied on high-throughput TCR beta sequencing. Donor age, sex, ethnicity and CMV serostatus were compiled together with the repertoire data. In a later genetic analysis, genome-wide SNP genotypes for about three fifths of the 666 donors were used, and that subset was treated as a discovery cohort. Every repertoire in the discovery cohort had been generated on one and the same sequencing platform. HLA typing included class I and class II loci at four-digit resolution. Typing coverage varied by locus: about 629-640 donors for A, B, C, DRB1 and DQB1; roughly 500 for DQA1; about 600 for DPA1; approximately 490 for DPB1. About five DR-DQ haplotypes were handled as single units for association and clustering because linkage in the cohort was strong. Among some 400 genotyped donors of the cohort, an average of roughly 240,000 unique TCR beta nucleotide sequences were sequenced per donor, approximately 20% of them non-productive. On the study overall, not on this receptor specifically: Presence/absence analyses assumed roughly uniform sequencing depth across donors, an assumption that may not hold. Correlated functional status among segregating V segments might be attributable to linkage disequilibrium, but an unknown experimental factor could not be ruled out. In a later genetic analysis, a missense DCLRE1C variant was associated with V-gene and J-gene trimming of TCR beta chains, and the association was replicated in an independent cohort. The authors suggested that the approach could potentially be extended to other disease states and immunological phenotypes. Most CMV-associated TCR beta chains appeared to be HLA-restricted in a later analysis, and the HLA associations seemed to be driven largely by CMV exposure. A cluster of highly shared sequence variants was judged likely to represent a technical artifact of the sequencing pipeline. Because HLA typing was unavailable for some donors at each locus, only the typed subset was used in association tests. Some IMGT-functional V segments, including TRBV6-2 and TRBV6-3, could not be told apart with the 87-base-pair reads, so those segments were excluded. A later genetic analysis reported fewer N-insertions in productive TCRs among donors in an Asian-associated ancestry cluster than the roughly 700-donor mean. A further reported finding was that TCR beta sequences accurately predicted the HLA-A and HLA-B alleles for most subjects in the first cohort. In a later analysis, TCR association rates were found to vary across HLA loci, with the most associated TCRs seen for DRB1 alleles and the fewest for HLA-C alleles. A total of 150 or so TCR beta chains were listed by the study as associated with cytomegalovirus. The classifier was reported to diagnose cytomegalovirus status with high specificity and sensitivity in both the original cohort and the validation cohort. This cohort had only TCR beta chains sequenced, and the lack of alpha or paired-chain data limited which features could be detected. Seventeen rarely observed V segments, including chromosome 9 orphons, were excluded from the earlier analysis of just under 600 of the donors because counts were too low. In vitro tests confirmed that a few of the cytomegalovirus-associated TCR beta chains recognize cytomegalovirus antigens. In an earlier analysis of about 600 of the donors, most TCR beta V segments appeared in productive rearrangements about 87% or about 30% of the time, broadly matching IMGT annotations. In a later analysis, HLA-associated TCR beta chains showed more clonal expansion and lower generation probabilities than non-associated chains that were equally common. Specific HLA alleles were associated with 15,000 to 20,000 TCR beta sequences at a false discovery rate of 0.05 in a later analysis. While some public TCRs were present in many individuals, most TCR sequences turned up only very rarely across donors. For the cohort, immune exposure information was limited to CMV serostatus. When HLA alleles, especially DR and DQ, strongly co-occurred, TCR associations were difficult to assign to individual alleles. A later analysis reported that several top co-occurrence clusters appeared linked to parvovirus B19, influenza, CMV and Epstein-Barr virus.

Taken from cysteine to phenylalanine, the CDR3 has 13 residues. Only the CDR3 region is kept as DNA, spanning 39 bases read in frame from base 1. V is pruned by 0 bases and J by 7 bases, leaving 0 bases of the junction without a gene match. CDR1 and CDR2 are drawn from the germline V gene: SGHDN, FVKESK. This clone was picked up one time. This clone's antigen is unknown. Base qualities are missing; no much larger clone stands one base away. The library was generated by the immunoSEQ multiplex PCR assay. The multiplex PCR relied on a mix of 60 forward primers for TCR Vbeta segments and 13 reverse primers for TCR Jbeta segments. Amplification of the CDR3 region of rearranged TCR beta genes was performed with a multiplex PCR assay on genomic DNA. The Illumina HiSeq System was used to sequence the amplified TCR beta libraries as 87-base-pair reads. As for how the authors treated the data: Across the 700 or so repertoires, a later analysis counted tens of millions of unique TCR beta chains, some 11 million of which were shared by at least two donors. Raw reads were error-corrected and collapsed into unique sequences with a nearest-neighbor algorithm that merged closely related sequences to remove PCR and sequencing errors. CDR3 sequences were aligned to IMGT reference sequences to assign V, D and J gene segments. Each retained sequence needed at least a six-nucleotide match to both a V gene segment and a J gene segment. Rearrangements were classified as productive when the CDR3 lacked stop codons and remained in frame with V and J, and all other rearrangements were classified as non-productive. Following IMGT convention, CDR3 was defined as the stretch from the second conserved V-encoded cysteine to the conserved J-encoded phenylalanine. The earlier analysis of 550 to 650 of the donors excluded any sequence lacking an unambiguous match to a single V gene segment. In an earlier analysis of several hundred of the donors, V segments were called functional above 56.7% productive rearrangements and were called segregating when the between-donor standard deviation exceeded 5%. A statistical classification framework was built for diagnosing cytomegalovirus status from the catalog of TCR beta chain sequences. V and J gene assignment, in a later analysis, came from comparing TCR nucleotide sequences with IMGT/GENE-DB human TR gene sequences. In a later analysis, CDR3 sequences and most-parsimonious VDJ recombination scenarios were assigned using the TCRdist pipeline. In a later analysis, every TCR beta chain was defined by the combination of its CDR3 amino acid sequence and its V-gene family, and reads without a unique V-gene family were dropped. As a way to deal with suspected cross-contamination and a sequencing artifact, a later analysis dropped 500 to 700 nucleotide sequences that were highly shared and had low generation probability. In a later analysis, a clonal expansion index was calculated for each public chain from normalized within-repertoire ranks of inferred template counts. A later analysis computed generation probabilities with a VDJ recombination model fitted to out-of-frame rearrangements, and checked the results against IGoR. Hypergeometric tests were used in a later analysis to score TCR-TCR, TCR-HLA and TCR-CMV co-occurrence, with a repertoire-size bias correction applied to the TCR pairs. False discovery rates were estimated in a later analysis by permuting HLA or CMV assignments 20 times. In a later analysis, co-occurring TCRs were grouped using DBSCAN, and TCRdist sequence similarity was added for clustering within HLA-allele-positive subsets. Repertoires with fewer than 30,000 or more than 120,000 public chains were left out of co-occurrence clustering, as were five repertoires with anomalous nucleotide sharing. This is the immuneACCESS table as TCRdb keeps it, with only in-frame sequences that have V and J called. A part of the clones is gone; compared with another copy, unresolved V genes explain less than half, and the rest is unexplained. V and J calls and clone size are as listed in that table; D and trimming were resolved from the DNA. This sample lists nearly 65,000 clones; roughly 70% were detected once. The top ten constitute 5.4% of the sample.

The cohort was made up of about 610 healthy bone marrow donors. At the time of sampling, all cohort members were nominally healthy, though unrecorded immune exposures were likely present. The donor was CMV seronegative and belonged to the group of around 350 seronegative cohort members. Every donor gave a peripheral blood sample, and the peripheral blood mononuclear cells from that sample were used for TCR beta sequencing. The Qiagen DNeasy Blood Extraction Kit was used to extract genomic DNA from the blood cell samples. This chain is built from TRBV14 and TRBJ1-2, with 9 bases aligning to TRBD1. Sequences were obtained from PBMCs. The receptor was isolated from a man aged 50-60 years in good health and CMV-seronegative. CDR3 region: CASSQEGQGGYTF. The DNA sequence is TGTGCCAGCAGCCAAGAGGGACAGGGTGGCTACACCTTC.